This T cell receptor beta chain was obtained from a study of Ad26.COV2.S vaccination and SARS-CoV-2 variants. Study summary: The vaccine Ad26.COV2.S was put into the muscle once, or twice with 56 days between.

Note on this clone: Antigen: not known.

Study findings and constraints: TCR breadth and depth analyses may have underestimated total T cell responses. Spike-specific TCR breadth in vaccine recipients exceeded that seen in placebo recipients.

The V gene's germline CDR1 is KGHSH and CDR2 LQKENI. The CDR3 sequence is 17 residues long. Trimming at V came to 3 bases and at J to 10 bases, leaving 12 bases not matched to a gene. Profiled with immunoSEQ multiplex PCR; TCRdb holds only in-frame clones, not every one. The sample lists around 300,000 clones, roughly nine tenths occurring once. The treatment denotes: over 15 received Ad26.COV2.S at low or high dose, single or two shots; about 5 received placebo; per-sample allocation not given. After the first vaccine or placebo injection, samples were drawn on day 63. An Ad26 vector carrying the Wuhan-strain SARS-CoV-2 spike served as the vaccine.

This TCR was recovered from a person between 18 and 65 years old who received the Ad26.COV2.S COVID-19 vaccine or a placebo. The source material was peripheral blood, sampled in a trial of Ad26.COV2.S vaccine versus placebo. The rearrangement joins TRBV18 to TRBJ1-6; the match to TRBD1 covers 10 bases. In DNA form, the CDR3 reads TGTGCCAGCTCACCCTCCCCGGCGGGACAGGGGACCTCACCCCTCCACTTT. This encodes CASSPSPAGQGTSPLHF.